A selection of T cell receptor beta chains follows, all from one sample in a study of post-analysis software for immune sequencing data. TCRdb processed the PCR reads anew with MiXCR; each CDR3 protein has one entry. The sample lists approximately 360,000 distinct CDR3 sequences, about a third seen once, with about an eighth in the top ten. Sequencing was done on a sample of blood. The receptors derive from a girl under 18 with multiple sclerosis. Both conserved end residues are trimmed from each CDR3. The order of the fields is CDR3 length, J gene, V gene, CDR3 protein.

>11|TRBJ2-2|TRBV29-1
SVRRMEAGELF
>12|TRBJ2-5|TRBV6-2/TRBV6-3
ASSEHSGGAAQY
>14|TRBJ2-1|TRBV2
ASSGLAGLVYNEQF
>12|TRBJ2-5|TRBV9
ASSVEAEGETQY
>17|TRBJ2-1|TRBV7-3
ASGPGQGFLKSSYNEQF
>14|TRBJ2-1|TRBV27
ASSLSRAGQYNEQF
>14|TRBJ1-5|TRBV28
ASSLFGVYSNQPQH
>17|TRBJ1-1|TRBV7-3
ASSARGPFRGPLNTEAF
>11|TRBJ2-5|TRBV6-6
ASILQGWETQY
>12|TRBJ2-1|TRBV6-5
ASKQGRGVDEQF
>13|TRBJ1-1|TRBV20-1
SAQRAGSQNTEAF
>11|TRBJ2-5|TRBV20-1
SAREQGEETQY
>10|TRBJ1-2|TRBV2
ASSEQNYGYT
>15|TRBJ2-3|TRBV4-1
ASSQGPSGGAGDTQY
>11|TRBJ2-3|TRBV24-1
ATSRRGGDTQY
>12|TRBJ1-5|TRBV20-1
SARDGDSNQPQH
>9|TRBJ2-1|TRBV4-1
ASRQGLEQF
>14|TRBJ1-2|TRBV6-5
ASSYSGQPILYGYT
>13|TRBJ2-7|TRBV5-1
ASSLIPDREDEQY
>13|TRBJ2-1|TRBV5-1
ASSFGTGDPGEQF
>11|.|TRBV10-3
ATGSGQNYEQY
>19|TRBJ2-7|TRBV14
ASSQDPGTGFDGGYPYEQY
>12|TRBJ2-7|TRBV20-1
SASPGLAGYEQY
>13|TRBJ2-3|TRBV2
ASSYPGLVTDTQY
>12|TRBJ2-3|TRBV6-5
ASSPGLLTDTQY
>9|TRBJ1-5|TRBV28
ASSSVGPQH
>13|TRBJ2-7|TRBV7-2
ASSLGGPTRGEQY
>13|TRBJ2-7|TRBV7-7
ASSLGQGAVYEQY
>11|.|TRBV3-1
ASSQVPGETQY
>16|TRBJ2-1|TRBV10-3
AISVFGTSGGAGDEQF
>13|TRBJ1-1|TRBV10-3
AISEVALGNTEAF
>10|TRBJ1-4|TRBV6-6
ASKKQDEKLF
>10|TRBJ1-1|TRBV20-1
SASDPNTEAF
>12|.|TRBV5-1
ASSQTPESYEQY
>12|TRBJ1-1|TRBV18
ASSPRVANTEAF
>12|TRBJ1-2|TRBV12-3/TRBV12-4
ASSLARGPYGYT